This T cell receptor beta chain was retrieved from a study of T-cell reconstitution after alpha-beta-depleted transplantation in children. Overall study findings and caveats: T-cell numbers and diversity one year post-transplant derived largely from freshly generated T cells. Some patients' high day-60 TCRbeta diversity was attributed to recipient cells surviving conditioning. Reported findings indicate that, about two months after transplant, alpha-beta T cells came from several hundred expanded clones, which were derived from non-depleted graft cells.

As it was prepared, the TCRbeta library received unique molecular identifiers. TCRdb re-analysed the PCR reads in MiXCR, keeping a single row per CDR3 protein. The table shows around 500,000 distinct CDR3 sequences, with 23% occurring only once. Note on this clonotype: What it binds is unknown.

Trimming stripped 4 bases from V and 5 bases from J, with 19 bases between. The CDR3 is made up of 17 amino acids. Germline lookup yields CDR1 KGHDR and CDR2 SFDVKD. This TCR derives from a boy less than two years old who had a stem cell transplant for acute myeloid leukemia, so the T cells may come from the graft donor. The input for sequencing was PBMCs, mostly from graft donor cells, taken 360 days after TCRalphabeta/CD19-depleted stem cell transplant. This chain joins TRBV24-1 and TRBJ2-2; tentatively, D is TRBD2 (5 bases). CDR3 nucleotide sequence: TGTGCCACCAGTGACCTTAAAACGGGGAAGAGAACCGGGGAGCTGTTTTTT. Amino acid sequence: CATSDLKTGKRTGELFF.